The TCR beta chain described here comes from a study of shared clonotypes between healthy human individuals. Broader study findings: Non-shared clonotypes had lower generation probabilities than those shared by all four donors.

Comments on this clone: The antigen remains undetermined.

Healthy adults negative for HIV, lacking recent acute infections or vaccinations, served as donors. Clones were read by immunoSEQ multiplex PCR, and TCRdb kept only the in-frame ones, dropping some. The sample lists over a million clones, more than 75% seen once, with under 0.65% in the top ten. The germline V gene encodes CDR1 SGHVS and CDR2 FQNEAQ. The V gene lost 8 bases and the J gene lost 4 bases, with 13 bases spanning the gap. The CDR3 extends over 13 amino acids. The chain has TRBV7-8 and TRBJ2-3; D is possibly TRBD1 (5 bases). The sequence was collected from a man in his late teens or twenties in good health. Some clones in this sample may be carry-over from other donors' samples. Material for sequencing was memory CD4+ T cells from PBMCs. The sample's subset: CD45RA-negative fraction. In DNA form, the CDR3 reads TGTGCCAGCCGAATCCAGGGCGCAGATACGCAGTATTTT. It specifies CASRIQGADTQYF.